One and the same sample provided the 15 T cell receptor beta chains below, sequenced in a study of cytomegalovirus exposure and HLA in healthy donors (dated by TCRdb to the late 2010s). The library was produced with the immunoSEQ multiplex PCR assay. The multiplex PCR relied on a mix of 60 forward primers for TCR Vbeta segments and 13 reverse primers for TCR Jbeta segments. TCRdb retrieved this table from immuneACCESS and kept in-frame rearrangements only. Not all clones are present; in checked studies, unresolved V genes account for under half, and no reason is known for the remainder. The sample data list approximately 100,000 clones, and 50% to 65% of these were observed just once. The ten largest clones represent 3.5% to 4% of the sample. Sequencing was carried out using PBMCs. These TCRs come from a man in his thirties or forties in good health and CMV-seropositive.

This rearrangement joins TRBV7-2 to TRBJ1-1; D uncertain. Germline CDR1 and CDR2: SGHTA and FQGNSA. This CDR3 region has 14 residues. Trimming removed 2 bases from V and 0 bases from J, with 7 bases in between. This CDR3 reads CASSLMSLNTEAFF. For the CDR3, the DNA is TGTGCCAGCAGCTTAATGTCGTTGAACACTGAAGCTTTCTTT.

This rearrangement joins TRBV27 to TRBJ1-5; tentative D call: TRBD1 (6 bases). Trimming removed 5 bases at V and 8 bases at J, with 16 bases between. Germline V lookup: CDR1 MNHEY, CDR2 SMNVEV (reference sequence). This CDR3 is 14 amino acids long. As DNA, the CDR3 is TGTGCCAGCAGTGCCGCCGGGACAATTGAGCCCCAGCATTTT. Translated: CASSAAGTIEPQHF.

CDR3 sequence: CASSSGPSGGQETQYF. CDR3 nucleotides: TGTGCCAGCAGCTCCGGCCCAAGCGGGGGTCAGGAGACCCAGTACTTC. The chain joins TRBV7-9 to TRBJ2-5, with 8 positions matching TRBD2. The V and J ends lost 4 bases and 5 bases, in that order; junction bases with no gene match: 12. CDR3 length equals 16 residues. Germline assignment: CDR1 SEHNR and CDR2 FQNEAQ (reference sequence).

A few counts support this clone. The CDR3 nucleotides are TGTGCCAGTAGTATAGGAGGCCTCATTCCTACCTACGAGCAGTACTTC. Protein sequence: CASSIGGLIPTYEQYF. The chain is built from TRBV19 and TRBJ2-7; D unresolved. The V end was cut by 1 base, the J end by 2 bases, with 15 bases between. The germline V gene has CDR1 LNHDA and CDR2 SQIVND (reference sequence). The CDR3 spans 16 residues.

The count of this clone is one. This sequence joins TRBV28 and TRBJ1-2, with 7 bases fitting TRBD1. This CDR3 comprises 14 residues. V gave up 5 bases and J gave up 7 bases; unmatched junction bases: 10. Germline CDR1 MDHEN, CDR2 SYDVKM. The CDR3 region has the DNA TGTGCCAGCAGTCTGTCCGGGACAGTCGGTGGCTACACCTTC. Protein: CASSLSGTVGGYTF.

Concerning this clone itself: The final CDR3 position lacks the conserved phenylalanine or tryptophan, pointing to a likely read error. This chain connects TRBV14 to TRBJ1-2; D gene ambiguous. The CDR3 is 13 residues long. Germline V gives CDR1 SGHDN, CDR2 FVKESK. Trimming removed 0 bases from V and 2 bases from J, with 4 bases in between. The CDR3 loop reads CASSQEENYGYTL. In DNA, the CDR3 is TGTGCCAGCAGCCAAGAAGAAAACTATGGCTACACCCTC.

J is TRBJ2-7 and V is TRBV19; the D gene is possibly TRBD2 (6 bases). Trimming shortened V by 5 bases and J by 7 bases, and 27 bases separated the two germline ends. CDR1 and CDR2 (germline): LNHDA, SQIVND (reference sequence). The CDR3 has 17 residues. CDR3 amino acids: CASSPRGAGTAPREQYF. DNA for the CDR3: TGTGCCAGTAGTCCCCGGGGCGCGGGGACGGCACCTAGGGAGCAGTACTTC.

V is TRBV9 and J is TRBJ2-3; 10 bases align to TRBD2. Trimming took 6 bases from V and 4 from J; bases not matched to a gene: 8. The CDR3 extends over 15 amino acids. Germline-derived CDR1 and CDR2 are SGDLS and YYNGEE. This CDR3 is CASNPGLAPADTQYF. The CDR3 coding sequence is TGTGCCAGCAACCCGGGACTAGCGCCCGCAGATACGCAGTATTTT. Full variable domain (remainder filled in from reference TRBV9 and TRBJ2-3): DSGVTQTPKHLITATGQRVTLRCSPRSGDLSVYWYQQSLDQGLQFLIQYYNGEERAKGNILERFSAQQFPDLHSELNLSSLELGDSALYFCASNPGLAPADTQYFGPGTRLTVL.

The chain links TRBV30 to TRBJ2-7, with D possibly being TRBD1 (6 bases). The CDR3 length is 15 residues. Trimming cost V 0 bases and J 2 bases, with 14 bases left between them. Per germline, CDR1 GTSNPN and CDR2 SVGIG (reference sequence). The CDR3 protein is CAWSVPGAGTYEQYF. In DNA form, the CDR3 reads TGTGCCTGGAGTGTACCAGGGGCTGGTACCTACGAGCAGTACTTC.

The CDR3 region is CASSPDWRGVYTGELFF. CDR3 DNA: TGTGCCAGCAGCCCGGACTGGCGGGGGGTTTACACCGGGGAGCTGTTTTTT. The chain links TRBV11-3 to TRBJ2-2, with 8 bases aligning to TRBD2. The CDR3 has 17 amino acids. Trimming cost V 5 bases and J 3 bases; bases outside gene matches: 11. Germline loops: CDR1 SGHNT, CDR2 YENEEA. The variable domain in full, completed from reference TRBV11-3 and TRBJ2-2, reads EAGVVQSPRYKIIEKKQPVAFWCNPISGHNTLYWYLQNLGQGPELLIRYENEEAVDDSQLPKDRFSAERLKGVDSTLKIQPAELGDSAVYLCASSPDWRGVYTGELFFGEGSRLTVL.

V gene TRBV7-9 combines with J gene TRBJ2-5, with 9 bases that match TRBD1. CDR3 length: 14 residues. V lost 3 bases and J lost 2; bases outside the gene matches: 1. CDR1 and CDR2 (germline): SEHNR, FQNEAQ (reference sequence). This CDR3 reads CASSFGTGQETQYF. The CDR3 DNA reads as TGTGCCAGCAGCTTCGGGACAGGGCAAGAGACCCAGTACTTC. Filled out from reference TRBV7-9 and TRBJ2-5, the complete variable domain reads DTGVSQNPRHKITKRGQNVTFRCDPISEHNRLYWYRQTLGQGPEFLTYFQNEAQLEKSRLLSDRFSAERPKGSFSTLEIQRTEQGDSAMYLCASSFGTGQETQYFGPGTRLLVL.

The DNA of the CDR3 is TGTGCCAGCAGCTTGGGACAGGCCTATGGCTACACCTTC. This translates into CASSLGQAYGYTF. The V and J genes are TRBV13 and TRBJ1-2; 8 bases map to TRBD1. With 3 bases clipped from V and 4 bases from J, the junction kept 1 base outside the gene matches. This CDR3 is built from 13 residues. Per germline, CDR1 PRHDT and CDR2 FYEKMQ (reference sequence).

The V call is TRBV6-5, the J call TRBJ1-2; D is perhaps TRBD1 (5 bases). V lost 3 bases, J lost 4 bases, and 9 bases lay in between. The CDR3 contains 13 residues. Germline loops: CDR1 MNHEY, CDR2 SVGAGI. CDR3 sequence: CASSYGGGYGYTF. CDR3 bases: TGTGCCAGCAGTTATGGGGGGGGCTATGGCTACACCTTC.

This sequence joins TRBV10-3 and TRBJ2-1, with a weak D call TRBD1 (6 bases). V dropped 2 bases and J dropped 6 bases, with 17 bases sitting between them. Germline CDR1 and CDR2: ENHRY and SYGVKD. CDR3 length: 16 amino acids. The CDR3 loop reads CAISEGGLVIVNEQFF. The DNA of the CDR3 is TGTGCCATCAGTGAGGGGGGCCTAGTGATAGTCAATGAGCAGTTCTTC.

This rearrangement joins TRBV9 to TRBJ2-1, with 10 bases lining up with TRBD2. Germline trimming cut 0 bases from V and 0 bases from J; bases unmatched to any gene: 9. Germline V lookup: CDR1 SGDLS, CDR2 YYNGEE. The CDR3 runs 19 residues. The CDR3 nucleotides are TGTGCCAGCAGCGTAGAAGCCCTAGCGGGGGCTTTCTCCTACAATGAGCAGTTCTTC. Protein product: CASSVEALAGAFSYNEQFF.